This entry lists 30 T cell receptor beta chains sequenced from one sample in a study of CXCR3-negative and CXCR3-positive naive CD8 T cells. Antigen specificity for these receptors is unknown. Regarding the study as a whole: Greater hydrophobicity was found in TRB CDR3s of CXCR3-positive naive cells than of CXCR3-negative naive cells.

5' RACE that incorporated UMI labels was used to prepare the TRB cDNA libraries. From its re-call of the 5' RACE reads, TCRdb lists each CDR3 protein once, without DNA. The sample table includes 150,000 to 160,000 distinct CDR3 sequences. The sequenced sample was naive CXCR3+ CD8+ T cells from blood. As for subset: CD45RO-CCR7+CD27+CD95- naive CD8+ T cells expressing CXCR3 (TNR3+). These receptors came from a human donor in good health. Some clones in this sample may be carry-over from other donors' samples.

The V and J genes are TRBV4-3 and TRBJ2-3; with no DNA, the TCRdb D assignment of TRBD1 cannot be verified. Germline values: CDR1 LGHNA, CDR2 YSLEER. The CDR3 sequence is 19 residues long. The CDR3 is CASSQELSGGGGALHTQYF.

The chain employs TRBV5-1 and TRBJ2-1; TCRdb's D call, TRBD2, is unchecked because there is no DNA. There are 14 residues in the CDR3. The germline V gene encodes CDR1 SGHRS and CDR2 YFSETQ. This CDR3 reads CASSEWGTNNEQFF.

The chain is built from TRBV20-1 and TRBJ2-7; TCRdb outputs TRBD1, but without DNA this stays unchecked. Germline V lookup: CDR1 DFQATT, CDR2 SNEGSKA (reference sequence). This CDR3 has 15 residues. This CDR3 reads CSAKDRVQPLYEQYF.

The chain links TRBV5-5 to TRBJ2-2. This CDR3 has 14 residues. Germline V lookup: CDR1 SGHKS, CDR2 YYEKEE (reference sequence). CDR3 amino acids: CASSWGMNTGELFF.

The chain uses TRBV7-9 and TRBJ1-1. The germline CDR1 and CDR2 sequences are SEHNR and FQNEAQ (reference sequence). The CDR3 sequence is 14 residues long. The CDR3 reads CASSLVVQNTEAFF.

The gene calls are TRBV28 and TRBJ2-7; TCRdb's D call, TRBD1, is unchecked because there is no DNA. The CDR3 spans 17 residues. Germline V gene data show CDR1 as MDHEN and CDR2 as SYDVKM. This CDR3 is CASSSPWERTGSYEQYF. Full variable domain (rest looked up from reference TRBV28 and TRBJ2-7): DVKVTQSSRYLVKRTGEKVFLECVQDMDHENMFWYRQDPGLGLRLIYFSYDVKMKEKGDIPEGYSVSREKKERFSLILESASTNQTSMYLCASSSPWERTGSYEQYFGPGTRLTVT.

This chain connects TRBV19 to TRBJ2-3; TCRdb picks TRBD2, but there is no DNA to check that call. Germline lookup yields CDR1 LNHDA and CDR2 SQIVND (reference sequence). The CDR3 has 15 residues. The CDR3 is CASTRSSVGTDTQYF.

V is TRBV7-9 and J is TRBJ2-7. Germline V CDR1 and CDR2: SEHNR, FQNEAQ (reference sequence). The CDR3 is 14 amino acids. CDR3 sequence reads: CASSYTGSSYEQYF. Combining the CDR3 with reference TRBV7-9 and TRBJ2-7 gives the whole variable domain DTGVSQNPRHKITKRGQNVTFRCDPISEHNRLYWYRQTLGQGPEFLTYFQNEAQLEKSRLLSDRFSAERPKGSFSTLEIQRTEQGDSAMYLCASSYTGSSYEQYFGPGTRLTVT.

The chain employs TRBV5-4 and TRBJ1-1. CDR1 is SGHNT, CDR2 YYREEE, per germline (reference sequence). This CDR3 has 14 residues. Here the CDR3 reads CASSSVAENTEAFF.

V usage is TRBV27 and J usage is TRBJ2-1. This CDR3 is 14 amino acids long. Germline V gene lookup returns CDR1 MNHEY and CDR2 SMNVEV (reference sequence). CDR3 sequence: CASSLRSSYNEQFF.

V and J are TRBV7-9 and TRBJ2-3; checking the TCRdb D call of TRBD1 is not possible without DNA. CDR1 and CDR2 from the germline V gene are SEHNR and FQNEAQ (reference sequence). The CDR3 is made up of 16 amino acids. The CDR3 is CASGAAQGAHPNTQYF.

V gene TRBV6-5 combines with J gene TRBJ2-7; the D call from TCRdb, TRBD2, cannot be confirmed without DNA. Germline V gene lookup returns CDR1 MNHEY and CDR2 SVGAGI. The CDR3 length is 15 residues. Here the CDR3 reads CASSPGTSLGYEQYF.

The V call is TRBV30, the J call TRBJ1-2; TCRdb designates TRBD1, a call that cannot be tested without DNA. The CDR3 runs to 13 residues. Germline-derived CDR1 and CDR2 are GTSNPN and SVGIG (reference sequence). CDR3 in amino acids: CACLPTEYYGYTF.

The chain uses TRBV18 and TRBJ2-2. This CDR3 has 16 residues. Germline values: CDR1 KGHSH, CDR2 LQKENI. CDR3 in amino acids: CASSPELRQNTGELFF. Full variable domain (remainder filled in from reference TRBV18 and TRBJ2-2): NAGVMQNPRHLVRRRGQEARLRCSPMKGHSHVYWYRQLPEEGLKFMVYLQKENIIDESGMPKERFSAEFPKEGPSILRIQQVVRGDSAAYFCASSPELRQNTGELFFGEGSRLTVL.

The chain carries TRBV4-1 and TRBJ2-5; TCRdb's D call of TRBD2 is untestable without DNA. The CDR3 runs to 19 residues. The germline CDR1 and CDR2 sequences are MGHRA and YSYEKL. CDR3 protein: CVSSQGHLAGDSPYETQYF.

The rearrangement uses TRBV18 and TRBJ1-5. CDR1 and CDR2 from the germline V gene are KGHSH and LQKENI. CDR3 length: 16 residues. The CDR3 sequence: CASSPPSQKFNQPQHF. The full variable domain, with the rest looked up from reference TRBV18 and TRBJ1-5, is NAGVMQNPRHLVRRRGQEARLRCSPMKGHSHVYWYRQLPEEGLKFMVYLQKENIIDESGMPKERFSAEFPKEGPSILRIQQVVRGDSAAYFCASSPPSQKFNQPQHFGDGTRLSIL.

The chain couples TRBV15 to TRBJ1-2; TCRdb proposes TRBD1, but this gene call is untestable without DNA. Germline V lookup: CDR1 LNHNV, CDR2 YYDKDF (reference sequence). The CDR3 contains 16 residues. CDR3 loop: CATSSFSTPLSLGYTF.

The rearrangement uses TRBV7-6 and TRBJ2-7; TCRdb designates TRBD1, a call that cannot be tested without DNA. Looked up from germline, CDR1 is SGHVS and CDR2 is FNYEAQ. The CDR3 extends over 13 amino acids. The CDR3 sequence: CASRQGQSYEQYF.

This chain uses TRBV20-1 with TRBJ1-1. Germline V gene sequence: CDR1 DFQATT, CDR2 SNEGSKA (reference sequence). The CDR3 loop spans 19 amino acids. CDR3 loop: CSAKGLFDQGEGMNTEAFF.

V gene TRBV11-1 combines with J gene TRBJ2-1. Germline V gives CDR1 SGHAT, CDR2 FQDESV (reference sequence). The CDR3 consists of 15 residues. The CDR3: CASSLGQEAYNEQFF.

CDR3 loop: CAISESGGSYEQYF. The chain recombines TRBV10-3 with TRBJ2-7. Germline CDR1 ENHRY, CDR2 SYGVKD. The CDR3 extends over 14 amino acids.

The rearrangement links TRBV23-1 to TRBJ2-7; TCRdb names TRBD1, which stays unverified in the absence of DNA. TRBV23-1 is annotated as an ORF whose role is uncertain. CDR3 length: 17 residues. The CDR3 region is CASSQPTGDWIFTEQYF.

The V gene is TRBV7-8, the J gene TRBJ2-6; the TRBD1 assignment by TCRdb is unverifiable without DNA. CDR3 length: 17 amino acids. Germline CDR1 is SGHVS and CDR2 is FQNEAQ. The CDR3 here is CASTTPALRSGANVLTF.

The chain uses TRBV10-1 and TRBJ1-5. The CDR3 runs to 13 residues. Looked up from germline, CDR1 is WNHNN and CDR2 is SYGVQD (reference sequence). The chain's CDR3 is CASSDGRNQPQHF.

The chain recombines TRBV12-3 or TRBV12-4 with TRBJ1-2. The CDR3 totals 15 residues. The CDR3 here is CASSGATGVLYGYTF.

This chain joins TRBV4-3 and TRBJ2-3. Germline CDR1 reads LGHNA; CDR2 reads YSLEER. The CDR3 loop spans 15 amino acids. CDR3 region: CASSQSEVSTDTQYF.

J is TRBJ1-5 and V is TRBV28. The CDR3 runs to 13 residues. The germline gives CDR1 MDHEN, CDR2 SYDVKM. The CDR3 loop is CASSLIINQPQHF.

This chain uses TRBV7-9 with TRBJ2-7. The length of the CDR3 is 11 residues. CDR1 and CDR2 (germline): SEHNR, FQNEAQ (reference sequence). CDR3 protein: CASSSIYEQYF.

V and J are TRBV19 and TRBJ2-1; TCRdb names TRBD1, which stays unverified in the absence of DNA. In germline, CDR1 is LNHDA, CDR2 SQIVND (reference sequence). The CDR3 is made up of 14 amino acids. The CDR3 loop is CASSGTGPYNEQFF.

The chain is built from TRBV27 and TRBJ2-3; TCRdb returns TRBD2, unconfirmable since there is no DNA. This CDR3 has 16 amino acids. The germline gives CDR1 MNHEY, CDR2 SMNVEV (reference sequence). This CDR3 reads CASSETSGVLTDTQYF.